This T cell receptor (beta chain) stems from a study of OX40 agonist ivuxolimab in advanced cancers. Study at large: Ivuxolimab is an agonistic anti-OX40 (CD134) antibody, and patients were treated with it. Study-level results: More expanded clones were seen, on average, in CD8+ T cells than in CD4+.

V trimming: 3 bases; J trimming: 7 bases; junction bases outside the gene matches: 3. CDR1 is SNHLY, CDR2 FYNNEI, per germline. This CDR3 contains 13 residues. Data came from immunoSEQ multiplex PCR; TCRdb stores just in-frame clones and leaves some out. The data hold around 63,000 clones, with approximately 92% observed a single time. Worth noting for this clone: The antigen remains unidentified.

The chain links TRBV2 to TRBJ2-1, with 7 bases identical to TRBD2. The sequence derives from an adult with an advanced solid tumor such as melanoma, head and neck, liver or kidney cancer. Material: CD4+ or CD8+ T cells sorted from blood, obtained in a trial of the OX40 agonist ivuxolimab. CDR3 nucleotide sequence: TGTGCCAGCAGTGATAGGCGGGAGAATGAGCAGTTCTTC. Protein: CASSDRRENEQFF. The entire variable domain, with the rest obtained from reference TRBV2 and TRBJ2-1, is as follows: EPEVTQTPSHQVTQMGQEVILRCVPISNHLYFYWYRQILGQKVEFLVSFYNNEISEKSEIFDDQFSVERPDGSNFTLKIRSTKLEDSAMYFCASSDRRENEQFFGPGTRLTVL.